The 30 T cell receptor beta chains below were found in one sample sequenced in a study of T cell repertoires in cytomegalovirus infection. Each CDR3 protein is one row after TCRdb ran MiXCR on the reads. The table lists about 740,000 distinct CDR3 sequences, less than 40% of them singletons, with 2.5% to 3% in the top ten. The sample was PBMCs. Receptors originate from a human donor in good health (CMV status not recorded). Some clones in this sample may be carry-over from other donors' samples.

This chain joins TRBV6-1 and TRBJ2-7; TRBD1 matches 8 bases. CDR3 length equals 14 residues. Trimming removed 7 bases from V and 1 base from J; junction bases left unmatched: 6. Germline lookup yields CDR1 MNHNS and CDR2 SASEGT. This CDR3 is CASKRDRFSYEQYF. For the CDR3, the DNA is TGTGCCAGCAAAAGGGACAGGTTTTCCTACGAGCAGTACTTC.

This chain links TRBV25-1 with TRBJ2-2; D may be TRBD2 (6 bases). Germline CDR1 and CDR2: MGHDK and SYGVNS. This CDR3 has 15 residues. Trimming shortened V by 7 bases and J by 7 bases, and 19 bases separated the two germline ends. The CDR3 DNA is TGTGCCAGCATATCATCAACGGGAGATAACGGGGAGCTGTTTTTT. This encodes CASISSTGDNGELFF.

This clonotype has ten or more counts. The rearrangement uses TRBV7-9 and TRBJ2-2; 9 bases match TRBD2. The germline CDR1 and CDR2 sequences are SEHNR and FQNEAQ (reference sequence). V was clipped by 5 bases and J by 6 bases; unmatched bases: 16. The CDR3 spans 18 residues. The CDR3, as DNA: TGTGCCAGCAGCGAAGCCCACCCTAGCGGGGTCCTACCCGGGGAGCTGTTTTTT. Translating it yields CASSEAHPSGVLPGELFF.

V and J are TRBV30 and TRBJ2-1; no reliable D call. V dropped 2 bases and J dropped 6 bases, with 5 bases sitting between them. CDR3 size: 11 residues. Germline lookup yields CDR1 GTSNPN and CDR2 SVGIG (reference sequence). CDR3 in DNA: TGTGCCTGGAGTTTTACCAATGAGCAGTTCTTC. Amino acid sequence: CAWSFTNEQFF.

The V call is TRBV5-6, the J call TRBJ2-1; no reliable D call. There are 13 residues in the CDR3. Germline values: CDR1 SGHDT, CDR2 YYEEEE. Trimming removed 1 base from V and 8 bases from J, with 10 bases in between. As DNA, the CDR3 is TGTGCCAGCAGCTTGACGGCCGTGGATGAGCAGTTCTTC. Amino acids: CASSLTAVDEQFF. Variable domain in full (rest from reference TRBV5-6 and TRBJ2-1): DAGVTQSPTHLIKTRGQQVTLRCSPKSGHDTVSWYQQALGQGPQFIFQYYEEEERQRGNFPDRFSGHQFPNYSSELNVNALLLGDSALYLCASSLTAVDEQFFGPGTRLTVL.

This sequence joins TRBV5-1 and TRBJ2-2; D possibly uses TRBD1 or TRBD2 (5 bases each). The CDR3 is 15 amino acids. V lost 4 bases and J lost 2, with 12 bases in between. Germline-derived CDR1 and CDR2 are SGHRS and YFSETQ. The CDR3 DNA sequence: TGCGCCAGCAGCATTGGGACGGCTAACACCGGGGAGCTGTTTTTT. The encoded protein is CASSIGTANTGELFF.

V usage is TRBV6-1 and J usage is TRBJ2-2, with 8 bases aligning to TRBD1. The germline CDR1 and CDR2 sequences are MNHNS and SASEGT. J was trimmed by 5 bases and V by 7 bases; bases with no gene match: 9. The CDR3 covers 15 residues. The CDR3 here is CASNLDRVGTGELFF. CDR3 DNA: TGTGCCAGCAATCTGGACAGGGTGGGAACCGGGGAGCTGTTTTTT.

The CDR3 is CASSLNPPNSPLHF. The CDR3 nucleotides read TGTGCCAGCAGCTTAAACCCACCTAATTCACCCCTCCACTTT. The chain is built from TRBV7-9 and TRBJ1-6; D gene unclear. Germline CDR1 SEHNR, CDR2 FQNEAQ (reference sequence). V was trimmed by 2 bases and J by 6 bases, leaving 8 bases between them. The CDR3 is 14 amino acids.

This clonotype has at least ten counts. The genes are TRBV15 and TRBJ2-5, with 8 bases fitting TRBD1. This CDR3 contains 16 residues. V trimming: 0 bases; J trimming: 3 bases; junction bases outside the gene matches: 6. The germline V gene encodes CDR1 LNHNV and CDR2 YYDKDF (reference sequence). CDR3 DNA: TGTGCCACCAGCAGAGATCTGGCAGGGGGCGAAGAGACCCAGTACTTC. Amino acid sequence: CATSRDLAGGEETQYF.

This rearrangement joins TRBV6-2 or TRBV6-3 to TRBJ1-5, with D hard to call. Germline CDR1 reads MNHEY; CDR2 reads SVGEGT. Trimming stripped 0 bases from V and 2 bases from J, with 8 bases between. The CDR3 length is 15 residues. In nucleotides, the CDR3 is TGTGCCAGCAGTTACTCGGGGAACGGCAATCAGCCCCAGCATTTT. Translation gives CASSYSGNGNQPQHF.

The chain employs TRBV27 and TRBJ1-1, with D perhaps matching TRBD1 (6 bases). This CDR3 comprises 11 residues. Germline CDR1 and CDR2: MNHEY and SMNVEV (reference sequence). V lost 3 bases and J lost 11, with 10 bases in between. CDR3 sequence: CASSFGGAAFF. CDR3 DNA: TGTGCCAGCAGTTTTGGGGGCGCGGCTTTCTTT.

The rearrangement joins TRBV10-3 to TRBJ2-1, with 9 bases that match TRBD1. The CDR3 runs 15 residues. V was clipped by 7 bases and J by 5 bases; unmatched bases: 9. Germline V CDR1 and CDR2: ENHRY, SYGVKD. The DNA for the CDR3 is TGTGCCATCAAGGGGGGGACAGGGTCGGACAATGAGCAGTTCTTC. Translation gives CAIKGGTGSDNEQFF.

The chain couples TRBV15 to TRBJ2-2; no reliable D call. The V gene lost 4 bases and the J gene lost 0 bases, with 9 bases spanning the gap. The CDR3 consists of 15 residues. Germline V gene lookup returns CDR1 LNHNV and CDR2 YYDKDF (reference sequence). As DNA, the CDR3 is TGTGCCACCAGCACTGGTTCTGCGAACACCGGGGAGCTGTTTTTT. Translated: CATSTGSANTGELFF.

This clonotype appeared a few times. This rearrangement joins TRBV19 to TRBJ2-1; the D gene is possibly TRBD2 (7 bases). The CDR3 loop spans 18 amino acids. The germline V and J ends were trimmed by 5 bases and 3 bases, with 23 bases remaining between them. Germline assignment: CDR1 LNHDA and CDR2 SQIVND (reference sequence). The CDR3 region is CASSPLFIGGRSYNEQFF. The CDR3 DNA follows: TGTGCCAGTAGTCCCCTATTTATCGGGGGGCGAAGCTACAATGAGCAGTTCTTC.

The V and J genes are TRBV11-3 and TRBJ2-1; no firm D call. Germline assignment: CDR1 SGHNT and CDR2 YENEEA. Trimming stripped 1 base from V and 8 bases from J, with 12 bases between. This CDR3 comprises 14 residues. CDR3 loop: CASSLVQPLHEQFF. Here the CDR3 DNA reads TGTGCCAGCAGCTTAGTACAGCCTCTGCATGAGCAGTTCTTC.

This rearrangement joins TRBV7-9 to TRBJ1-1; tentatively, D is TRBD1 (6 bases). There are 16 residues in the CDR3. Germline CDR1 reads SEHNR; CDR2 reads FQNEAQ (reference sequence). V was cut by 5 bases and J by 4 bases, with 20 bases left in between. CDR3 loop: CASSRGGVYGPTEAFF. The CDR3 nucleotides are TGTGCCAGCAGCCGAGGGGGGGTTTACGGGCCCACTGAAGCTTTCTTT.

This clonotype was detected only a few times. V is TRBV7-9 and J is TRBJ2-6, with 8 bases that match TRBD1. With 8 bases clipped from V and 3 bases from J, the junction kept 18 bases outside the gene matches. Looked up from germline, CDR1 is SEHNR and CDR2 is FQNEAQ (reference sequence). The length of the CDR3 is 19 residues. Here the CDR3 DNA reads TGTGCCAGCCTCACCCATCGGGTGAGCGACAGGGGTGGGGCCAACGTCCTGACTTTC. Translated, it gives CASLTHRVSDRGGANVLTF.

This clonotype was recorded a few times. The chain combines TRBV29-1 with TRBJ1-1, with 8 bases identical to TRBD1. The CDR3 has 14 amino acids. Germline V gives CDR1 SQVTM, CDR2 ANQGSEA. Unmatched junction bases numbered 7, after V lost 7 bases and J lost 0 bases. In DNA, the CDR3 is TGCAGCGCGGACAGGGAAAGTTTGAACACTGAAGCTTTCTTT. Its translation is CSADRESLNTEAFF.

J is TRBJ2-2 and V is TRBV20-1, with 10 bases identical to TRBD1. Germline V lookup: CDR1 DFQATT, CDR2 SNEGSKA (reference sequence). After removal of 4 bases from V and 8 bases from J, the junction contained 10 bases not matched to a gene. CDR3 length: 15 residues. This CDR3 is CSANRRQGAFGELFF. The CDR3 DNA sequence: TGCAGTGCTAATCGGCGACAGGGGGCGTTTGGGGAGCTGTTTTTT.

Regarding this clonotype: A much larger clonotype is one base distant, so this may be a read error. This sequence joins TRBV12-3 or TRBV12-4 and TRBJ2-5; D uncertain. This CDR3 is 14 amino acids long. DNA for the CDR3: TGTGCCAGCAGTTTGGTATCTAATCAAGAGGCCCAGTACTTC. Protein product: CASSLVSNQEAQYF.

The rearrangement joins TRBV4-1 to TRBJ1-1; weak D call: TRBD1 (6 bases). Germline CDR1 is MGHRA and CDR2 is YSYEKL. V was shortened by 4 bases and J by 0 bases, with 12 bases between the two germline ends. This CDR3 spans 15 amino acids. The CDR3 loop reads CASSPQGQMNTEAFF. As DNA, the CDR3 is TGCGCCAGCAGCCCCCAAGGACAGATGAACACTGAAGCTTTCTTT.

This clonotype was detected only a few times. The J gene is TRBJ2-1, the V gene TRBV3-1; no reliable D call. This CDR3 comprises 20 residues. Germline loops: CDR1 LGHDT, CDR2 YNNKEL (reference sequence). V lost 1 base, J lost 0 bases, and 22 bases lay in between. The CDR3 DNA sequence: TGTGCCAGCAGCCAAGTATCGGTTGGAGCCACCCAATTCTCCTACAATGAGCAGTTCTTC. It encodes CASSQVSVGATQFSYNEQFF.

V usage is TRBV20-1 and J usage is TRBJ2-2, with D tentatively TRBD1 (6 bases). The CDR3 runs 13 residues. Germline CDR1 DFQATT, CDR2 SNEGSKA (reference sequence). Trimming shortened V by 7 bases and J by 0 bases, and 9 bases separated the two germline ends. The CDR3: CSVQGPNTGELFF. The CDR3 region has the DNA TGCAGTGTCCAGGGGCCGAACACCGGGGAGCTGTTTTTT.

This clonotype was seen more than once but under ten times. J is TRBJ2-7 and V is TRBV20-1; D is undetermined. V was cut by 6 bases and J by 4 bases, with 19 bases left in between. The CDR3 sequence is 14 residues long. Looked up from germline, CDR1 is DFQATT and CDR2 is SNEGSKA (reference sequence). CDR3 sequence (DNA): TGCAGTGCCGAGGACCCACGCCTTGGGTACGAGCAGTACTTC. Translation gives CSAEDPRLGYEQYF.

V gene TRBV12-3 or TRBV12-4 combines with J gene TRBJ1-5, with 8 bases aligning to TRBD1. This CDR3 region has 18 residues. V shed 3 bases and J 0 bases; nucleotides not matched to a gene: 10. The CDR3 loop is CASSFRRQGKYSNQPQHF. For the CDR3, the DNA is TGTGCCAGCAGTTTTAGGAGACAGGGGAAATATAGCAATCAGCCCCAGCATTTT.

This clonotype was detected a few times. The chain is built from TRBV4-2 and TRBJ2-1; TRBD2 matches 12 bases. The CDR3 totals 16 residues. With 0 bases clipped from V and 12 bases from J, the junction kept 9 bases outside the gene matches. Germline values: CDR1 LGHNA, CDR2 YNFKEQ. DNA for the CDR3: TGTGCCAGCAGCCAAGACCTAGCGGGAGGGCACAGTGGGCAGTTCTTC. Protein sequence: CASSQDLAGGHSGQFF.

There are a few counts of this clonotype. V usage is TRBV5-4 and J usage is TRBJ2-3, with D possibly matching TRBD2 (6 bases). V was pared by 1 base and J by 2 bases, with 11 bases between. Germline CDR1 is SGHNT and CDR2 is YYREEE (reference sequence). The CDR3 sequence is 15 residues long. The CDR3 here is CASSLNGGSTDTQYF. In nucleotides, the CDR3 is TGTGCCAGCAGCTTGAACGGGGGATCCACAGATACGCAGTATTTT. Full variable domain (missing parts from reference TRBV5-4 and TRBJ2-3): ETGVTQSPTHLIKTRGQQVTLRCSSQSGHNTVSWYQQALGQGPQFIFQYYREEENGRGNFPPRFSGLQFPNYSSELNVNALELDDSALYLCASSLNGGSTDTQYFGPGTRLTVL.

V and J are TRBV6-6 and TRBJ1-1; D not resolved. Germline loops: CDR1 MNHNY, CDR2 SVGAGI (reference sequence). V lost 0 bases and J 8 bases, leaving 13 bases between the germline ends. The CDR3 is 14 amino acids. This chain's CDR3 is CASSYSSILLEAFF. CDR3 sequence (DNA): TGTGCCAGCAGTTACTCGAGTATATTATTGGAAGCTTTCTTT.

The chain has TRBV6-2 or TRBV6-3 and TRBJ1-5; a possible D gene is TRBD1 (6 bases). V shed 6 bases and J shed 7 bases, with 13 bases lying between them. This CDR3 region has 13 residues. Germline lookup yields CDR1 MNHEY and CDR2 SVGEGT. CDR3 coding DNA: TGTGCCAGCAGCCGGACAGTGCAACAGCCCCAGCATTTT. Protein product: CASSRTVQQPQHF.

The CDR3 DNA is TGTGCCAGCAGACTGGGGCAGTTTAATTCACCCCTCCACTTT. Translated, it gives CASRLGQFNSPLHF. This chain joins TRBV13 and TRBJ1-6, with D perhaps TRBD1 (5 bases). The CDR3 is 14 amino acids. The V end was cut by 6 bases, the J end by 6 bases, with 12 bases between. Germline loops: CDR1 PRHDT, CDR2 FYEKMQ (reference sequence).